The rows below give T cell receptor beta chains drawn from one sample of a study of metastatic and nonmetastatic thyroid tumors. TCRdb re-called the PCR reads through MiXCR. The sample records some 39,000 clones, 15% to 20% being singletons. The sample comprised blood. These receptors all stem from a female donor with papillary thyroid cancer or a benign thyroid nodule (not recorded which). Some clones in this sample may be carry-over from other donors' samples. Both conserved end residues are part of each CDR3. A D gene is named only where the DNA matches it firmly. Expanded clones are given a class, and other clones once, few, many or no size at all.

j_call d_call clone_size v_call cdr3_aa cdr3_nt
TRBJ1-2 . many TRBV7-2 CASSLTGPPRDGYTF TGTGCCAGCAGCTTAACAGGGCCACCTCGAGATGGCTACACCTTC
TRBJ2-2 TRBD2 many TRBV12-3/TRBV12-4 CASSKGLAGEGTGELFF TGTGCCAGCAGTAAGGGACTAGCGGGAGAGGGGACCGGGGAGCTGTTTTTT
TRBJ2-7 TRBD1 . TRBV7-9 CASTTEGQGDEQYF TGTGCCAGCACTACGGAGGGACAGGGGGACGAGCAGTACTTC
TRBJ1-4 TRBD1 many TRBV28 CASSLPGQGDEKLFF TGTGCCAGCAGTTTACCCGGACAGGGAGATGAAAAACTGTTTTTT
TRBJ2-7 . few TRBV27 CASSLGLDYEQYF TGTGCCAGCAGCTTGGGACTGGACTACGAGCAGTACTTC
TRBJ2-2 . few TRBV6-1 CASRLAGVPGELFF TGTGCCAGCAGGCTAGCTGGCGTCCCCGGGGAGCTGTTTTTT
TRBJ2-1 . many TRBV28 CASSLYRDGDNEQFF TGTGCCAGCAGTTTATACCGGGACGGAGACAATGAGCAGTTCTTC
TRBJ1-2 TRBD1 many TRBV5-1 CASSLEAGGDYGYTF TGCGCCAGCAGCTTGGAGGCAGGGGGGGACTATGGCTACACCTTC
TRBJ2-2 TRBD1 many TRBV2 CASLRDRSNTGELFF TGTGCCAGCCTTCGGGACAGGTCGAACACCGGGGAGCTGTTTTTT
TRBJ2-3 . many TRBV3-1 CASSQGVDTQYF TGTGCCAGCAGCCAGGGGGTAGATACGCAGTATTTT
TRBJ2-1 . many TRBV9 CATSRGSWDNEQFF TGTGCCACCTCGCGGGGCTCCTGGGACAATGAGCAGTTCTTC
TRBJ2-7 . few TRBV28 CASSFPTGGSYEQYF TGTGCCAGCAGTTTTCCGACAGGCGGATCCTACGAGCAGTACTTC
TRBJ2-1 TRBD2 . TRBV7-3 CASSSGLAGGPYNEQFF TGTGCCAGCAGCTCTGGACTAGCGGGAGGTCCCTACAATGAGCAGTTCTTC
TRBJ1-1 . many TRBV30 CASTPPNTEAFF TGTGCCTCTACACCCCCGAACACTGAAGCTTTCTTT
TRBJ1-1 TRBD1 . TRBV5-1 CASSSSGTGIAEAFF TGCGCCAGCAGCTCCTCCGGGACAGGGATCGCTGAAGCTTTCTTT
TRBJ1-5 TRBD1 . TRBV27 CDSSPGTGSDQPQDF TGTGACAGCAGTCCCGGGACAGGGAGTGATCAGCCCCAGGATTTT
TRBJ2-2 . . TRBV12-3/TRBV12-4 CASTPSRGGGELFF TGTGCCAGCACTCCCTCCCGCGGAGGCGGGGAGCTGTTTTTT
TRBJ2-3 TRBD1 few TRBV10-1 CASSEGLDREEDTQYF TGCGCCAGCAGTGAGGGGTTGGACAGGGAAGAAGATACGCAGTATTTT
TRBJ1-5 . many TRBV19 CASRGDHNNQPQHF TGTGCCAGTAGGGGTGATCACAACAATCAGCCCCAGCATTTT
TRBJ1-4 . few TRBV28 CASSLLSGGREKLFF TGTGCCAGCAGTTTACTTAGCGGGGGCCGTGAAAAACTGTTTTTT
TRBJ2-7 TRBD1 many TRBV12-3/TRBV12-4 CASSSWDRVSRGYEQYF TGTGCCAGCAGTTCCTGGGACAGGGTTTCCCGGGGCTACGAGCAGTACTTC
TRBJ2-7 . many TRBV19 CASSASWSSYEQYF TGTGCCAGTAGTGCCTCATGGAGCTCCTACGAGCAGTACTTC
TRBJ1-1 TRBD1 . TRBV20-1 CSARDPLPGQVGTEAFF TGCAGTGCTAGAGATCCGCTTCCGGGACAGGTGGGCACTGAAGCTTTCTTT
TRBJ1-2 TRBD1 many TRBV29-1 CSVVTGLDYGYTF TGCAGCGTGGTGACAGGGTTAGACTATGGCTACACCTTC
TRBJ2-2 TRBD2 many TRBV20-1 CSARDQRSGGNTGELFF TGCAGTGCTAGAGATCAACGTAGCGGGGGGAACACCGGGGAGCTGTTTTTT
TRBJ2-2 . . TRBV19 CASSMGVGDFLRRGAGELFF TGTGCCAGTAGTATGGGTGTGGGGGACTTCCTAAGACGGGGTGCCGGGGAGCTGTTTTTT
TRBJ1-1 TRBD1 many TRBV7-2 CASSAQGAGNTEAFF TGTGCCAGCAGCGCACAGGGGGCAGGGAACACTGAAGCTTTCTTT
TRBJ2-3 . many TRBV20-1 CSARVGVTDTQYF TGCAGTGCTAGAGTAGGAGTAACAGATACGCAGTATTTT